These T cell receptor beta chains were read from a single sample in a study of blood T cell repertoires in COVID-19. TCRdb's copy holds only in-frame clones and misses some; the assay was immunoSEQ multiplex PCR. The sample holds 70,000 or so clones, about 86% seen once. Sequencing used peripheral blood. These receptors were taken from a man aged 50 or older with acute or convalescent COVID-19. CDR3s include the opening cysteine and the closing phenylalanine or tryptophan. The D gene is left open where the match is weak. Clone size is not always given. Where it is, it says once, few, many or a class for expanded clones.

size,V,D,J,DNA,CDR3
-,TRBV4-1,-,TRBJ1-1,TGCGCCAGCAGCCAAGCGGGCCAGGGAAACACTGAAGCTTTCTTT,CASSQAGQGNTEAFF
-,TRBV4-1,-,TRBJ2-1,TGCGCCAGCAGCCACGGACAGCCCTACAATGAGCAGTTCTTC,CASSHGQPYNEQFF
-,TRBV7-2,TRBD2,TRBJ2-1,TGTGCCAGCAGCTTAGGATGGACTAGCGGGAATGAGCAGTTCTTC,CASSLGWTSGNEQFF
-,TRBV7-6,TRBD1,TRBJ2-7,TGTGCCAGCAGCTTAGGGTCAGGGGGCCTCTACGAGCAGTACTTC,CASSLGSGGLYEQYF
-,TRBV7-3,-,TRBJ1-1,TGTGCCAGCAGCTTAGACAGCATGAACACTGAAGCTTTCTTT,CASSLDSMNTEAFF
-,TRBV5-4,TRBD1,TRBJ2-5,TGTGCCAGCAGCTTAAGGGACAGGGGGGGCCAAGAGACCCAGTACTTC,CASSLRDRGGQETQYF
-,TRBV19,-,TRBJ2-1,TGTGCCAGTAGTATAGCAAGACTGGAAAACTACAATGAGCAGTTCTTC,CASSIARLENYNEQFF
-,TRBV5-5,-,TRBJ2-2,TGTGCCAGCAGCTTGGTAGGGGATAACACCGGGGAGCTGTTTTTT,CASSLVGDNTGELFF
-,TRBV7-2,TRBD1,TRBJ1-1,TGTGCCAGCAGCTTTCAGGGGGCCCTAGGAGCTAACACTGAAGCTTTCTTT,CASSFQGALGANTEAFF
-,TRBV18,-,TRBJ1-1,TGTGCCAGCTCACCAGGGGAGGGGAGGGCTTTCTTT,CASSPGEGRAFF
-,TRBV9,TRBD1,TRBJ2-2,TGTGCCAGCCTGGGACAGGGGAACACCGGGGAGCTGTTTTTT,CASLGQGNTGELFF
-,TRBV7-9,TRBD1,TRBJ1-4,TGTGCCAGCAGCTCGGTGAGGGGGCTTGATGAAAAACTGTTTTTT,CASSSVRGLDEKLFF
-,TRBV19,TRBD2,TRBJ2-1,TGTGCCAGGAGCGGGGGGGACAATGAGCAGTTCTTC,CARSGGDNEQFF
-,TRBV19,-,TRBJ2-5,TGTGCCAGTAAGGCGGGTAGTTTGGGAGAGACCCAGTACTTC,CASKAGSLGETQYF
-,TRBV7-9,-,TRBJ1-1,TGTGCCAGCAGCCCACTCACTGAAGCTTTCTTT,CASSPLTEAFF
-,TRBV5-1,-,TRBJ1-2,TGCGCCAGCAGACCTGACAGCCCAACCTCTAACTATGGCTACACCTTC,CASRPDSPTSNYGYTF
-,TRBV1,-,TRBJ2-3,TGCACCAGCAGCCAAGAACCGGGGGGGAGCACAGATACGCAGTATTTT,CTSSQEPGGSTDTQYF
-,TRBV12-3/TRBV12-4,-,TRBJ1-3,TGTGCCAGCTACTTGCTCAGAAACACCATATATTTT,CASYLLRNTIYF
-,TRBV6-1,TRBD1,TRBJ1-6,TGTGCCAGCAGTGGCCCCGGGACAGGCTATAATTCACCCCTCCACTTT,CASSGPGTGYNSPLHF
few,TRBV19,TRBD2,TRBJ2-2,TGTGCCAGTAGTACACGGACTAGCAGGAACACCGGGGAGCTGTTTTTT,CASSTRTSRNTGELFF
once,TRBV19,-,TRBJ1-3,TGTGCCAGTAGTAAACAGGGTTCGAGCTCTGGAAACACCATATATTTT,CASSKQGSSSGNTIYF
-,TRBV6-5,-,TRBJ1-3,TGTGCCAGCAGTTACTCGAGTACGGTCTCTGGAAACACCATATATTTT,CASSYSSTVSGNTIYF
-,TRBV14,-,TRBJ1-5,TGTGCCAGCAGCCAAGACAGGGGTCAGCCCCAGCATTTT,CASSQDRGQPQHF
-,TRBV5-1,TRBD1,TRBJ2-7,TGCGCCAGCAGCCCCTTGGGACAGGGTGGATACGAGCAGTACTTC,CASSPLGQGGYEQYF
-,TRBV19,TRBD1,TRBJ2-3,TGTGCCAGAACCCGGGACAGGTCCACAGATACGCAGTATTTT,CARTRDRSTDTQYF
-,TRBV10-3,-,TRBJ1-2,TGTGCCATCAGTGAGTCTAGCCGAGGAGGGGCTAACTATGGCTACACCTTC,CAISESSRGGANYGYTF
few,TRBV20-1,TRBD1,TRBJ1-5,TGCAGTGCTAGTCTCGACAGGGGCCAAAGATTTAGCAATCAGCCCCAGCATTTT,CSASLDRGQRFSNQPQHF
-,TRBV6-5,TRBD1,TRBJ1-6,TGTGCCAGCACCAGGACAGGCTCCAATTCACCCCTCCACTTT,CASTRTGSNSPLHF
-,TRBV3-1/TRBV3-2,-,TRBJ2-5,TGTGCCAGCAGCCCCCCCCGCGTAGAGACCCAGTACTTC,CASSPPRVETQYF
-,TRBV19,TRBD1,TRBJ1-4,TGTGCCAGTGGGGTGGGACAGGGGTCAGAAAAACTGTTTTTT,CASGVGQGSEKLFF
-,TRBV3-1/TRBV3-2,-,TRBJ2-7,TGTGCCAGCAGCCAAGGGAGGCTGTCCTACGAGCAGTACTTC,CASSQGRLSYEQYF
-,TRBV2,TRBD1,TRBJ1-2,TGTGCCAGCAGTACCCGACAGGGACGCAACTATGGCTACACCTTC,CASSTRQGRNYGYTF
-,TRBV9,-,TRBJ1-3,TGTGCCAGCAGCGTAGCAGGGCAGGTTGATGGAAACACCATATATTTT,CASSVAGQVDGNTIYF
-,TRBV15,-,TRBJ1-1,TGTGCCACCAGCAGTAGAAATATGAACACTGAAGCTTTCTTT,CATSSRNMNTEAFF
-,TRBV4-1,TRBD1,TRBJ1-5,TGCGCCAGCAGCCAAGAGGTATCAGGGGGCACTCAGCCCCAGCATTTT,CASSQEVSGGTQPQHF
-,TRBV30,-,TRBJ1-1,TGTGCCTGGAGTGGTCTGACAGCGATGAACACTGAAGCTTTCTTT,CAWSGLTAMNTEAFF
-,TRBV10-3,-,TRBJ2-5,TGTGCCATCAGTGAGTCTTTAACAGGGTTGAAGGAGACCCAGTACTTC,CAISESLTGLKETQYF
-,TRBV19,TRBD2,TRBJ2-5,TGTGCCAGTAGTACCCGACTAGCCCAAGAGACCCAGTACTTC,CASSTRLAQETQYF
-,TRBV5-1,-,TRBJ1-1,TGCGCCAGCAGCTTGGGGAGGACTGAAGCTTTCTTT,CASSLGRTEAFF
-,TRBV18,TRBD1,TRBJ1-3,TGTGCCAGCTCTATTAATTCGGACAGGACTGGAAACACCATATATTTT,CASSINSDRTGNTIYF
-,TRBV27,-,TRBJ1-6,TGTGCCAGCAGTTTAAATTCGGTTAATTCACCCCTCCACTTT,CASSLNSVNSPLHF
-,TRBV7-8,TRBD2,TRBJ2-1,TGTGCCAGCAGCTTATCCGGGAGGGACAATGAGCAGTTCTTC,CASSLSGRDNEQFF
-,TRBV24-1,TRBD1,TRBJ2-5,TGTGCCACCAGTGACCCGGGACAGGGGGTAATTGAGACCCAGTACTTC,CATSDPGQGVIETQYF